The T cell receptor beta chain described here comes from a study of blood T cell repertoires in COVID-19 (dated by TCRdb to the early 2020s). With respect to the entire study: Samples from collaborators originated in the United States, Italy and Spain and spanned both the acute and convalescent phases of COVID-19. A de-identified subject ID, COVID-19 status, age in years and sex were almost always included in the sample metadata. Deeply sampled blood TCRbeta repertoires from subjects exposed to, actively infected with, or recovered from COVID-19 were included in the dataset. Where HLA class I and class II types were available, the types were taken from metadata supplied by the sample provider, not from assay-based typing. Samples came from the ongoing ImmuneRACE study (first 160 participants) plus 1,254 subjects from 6 global collaborators. The prospective study material was composed of cDNA or gDNA derived from T cells, B-cell-depleted T cells, or PBMCs. A freely available public database, intended as a resource for researchers studying the immune response to SARS-CoV-2, is where the repertoires were released. Summary of the overall study and its limitations: How much clinical and demographic metadata was included differed by source and by participant, and the metadata was provided uncurated.

The collaborating institutions used their own protocols to collect whole blood in K2EDTA tubes. Collaborator samples were shipped for TCRbeta analysis as frozen whole blood, isolated PBMCs, or DNA extracted from either sample type. Compared with germline, V lacks 2 bases and J lacks 4 bases; bases without a gene match: 5. CDR1 and CDR2, per the germline V gene (reference sequence), are LNHDA and SQIVND. The CDR3, from cysteine to phenylalanine, totals 15 residues. Solely the CDR3 DNA is kept, with 45 bases framed from the first base. TCRbeta CDR3 regions were amplified from genomic DNA using the immunoSEQ Assay, a bias-controlled multiplex PCR. The study's own analysis went as follows. The number of nucleated cells in each sample was estimated from the amplification of reference gene primers within the assay. Sequence reads were collapsed and filtered to measure the absolute abundance of every unique TCRbeta CDR3 rearrangement. For each sample, productive Simpson clonality was calculated by taking the square root of Simpson's diversity index across productive rearrangements. Imported from immuneACCESS, the table was reduced by TCRdb to in-frame sequences with V and J called. These copies leave out some clones; in studies compared against another copy, an unresolved V gene accounts for under half, and the cause of the remainder is not known. From that table come the V and J calls and clone size; the DNA was used to work out D and trimming. Counted in this sample were around 180,000 clones; 80% to 90% of them appeared once. Clones ranked in the top ten supply around 1.9% of the sample.

About this clone itself: Its antigen remains unidentified. Base qualities are not at hand, and no much larger clone is one base apart.

The receptor's source is a man aged 65-85 years with active or convalescent COVID-19. The chain joins TRBV19 to TRBJ1-2; TRBD1 agrees with 9 junctional bases. The sample was peripheral blood. The CDR3 loop reads CASSIPGQGGYGYTF. The DNA sequence reads TGTGCCAGTAGTATACCGGGACAGGGAGGCTATGGCTACACCTTC.